This T cell receptor beta chain stems from a study of human T cells and chemical hapten exposure. Study conclusions and caveats: Alopecia affected the donors, so their immune response may differ from healthy people's. The study found expanded TCRs formed significantly more large CDR3 similarity clusters than controls.

The time point is: patch test 2, 6 weeks after DPC sensitization. The treatment is: therapeutic diphenylcyclopropenone sensitization with weekly scalp DPC. This clonotype was detected only a few times. What it binds is unknown. The library put unique molecular identifiers onto individual cDNA molecules. MiXCR, applied by TCRdb to the RACE reads, yields one record per CDR3 protein. This sample has under 100,000 distinct CDR3 sequences, with more than 9% found just once. CDR1 and CDR2 from the germline V gene are DFQATT and SNEGSKA (reference sequence). This CDR3 is built from 16 residues. The V and J ends lost 1 base and 3 bases, in that order; junction bases with no gene match: 8.

This chain uses TRBV20-1 with TRBJ2-5; TRBD2 agrees at 10 bases. This sequence was found in a woman aged 50 to 60 with alopecia areata. Some clones in this sample may be carry-over from other donors' samples. Sample: whole blood, taken in connection with sensitization to the hapten diphenylcyclopropenone (DPC). CDR3 nucleotides: TGCAGTGCTAGAGGAGAAAGAGGACTAGCGGAAGAGACCCAGTACTTC. The encoded protein is CSARGERGLAEETQYF.